This TCR beta chain was documented in a study of early T cells in non-severe SARS-CoV-2 infection (dated by TCRdb to the early 2020s). With respect to the entire study: Because TCR sequencing relied on bulk RNA taken from unsorted whole blood, pairing of alpha and beta chains was not possible.

Receptor amplification or capture employed 5' RACE. Sequencing was performed on a NextSeq 500. The TCR library protocol attached unique molecular identifiers to individual cDNA molecules to correct for sequencing error and PCR bias. TCR alpha and beta chains were both sequenced, and the abundances of alpha and beta sequences in each sample were closely correlated with each other. The original pipeline was this. Decombinator V4 was used to perform V gene, J gene and CDR3 annotation of TCR sequences. TCRs were defined as expanded if a significant change between any two time points was detected under a Poisson model with p below 0.0001. TCR abundances were normalised to the total number of TCRs sequenced per sample and expressed as counts per million. MAIT TCRs were defined by TRAV1-2 paired with TRAJ12, TRAJ20 or TRAJ33, and iNKT TCRs by TRAV10 paired with TRAJ18. VDJdb, accessed 1 November 2021, was searched for CMV, EBV and SARS-CoV-2 annotated TCRs, with TCRs annotated for multiple antigens excluded. TCRdb's own reprocessing of the public reads used fastp at Q25 and MiXCR and kept productive beta chains. Rows with a matching CDR3 protein are joined into one entry that keeps the most common DNA and genes. Clone size and V and J calls follow TCRdb, not the original study. The sample table contains under 70,000 distinct CDR3 sequences; only one count was recorded for approximately 5.6% of them. The ten largest clonotypes hold 6.8% of the sample.

As encoded in the germline V gene, CDR1 is SQVTM while CDR2 is ANQGSEA. V ends up 7 bases short and J 2 bases short, with an unmatched junction base count of 8. The CDR3 measures 16 amino acids from cysteine to phenylalanine. The read is trimmed to its CDR3 DNA, 48 bases read in frame from base 1. A case-control design nested within a healthcare worker cohort in London, UK, was used, with weekly nasopharyngeal swab PCR tests and blood sampling performed. Between 23 and 31 March 2020, the week of the UK lockdown, healthcare workers were enrolled and then followed up weekly for as long as 16 weeks. Summary of the overall study and its limitations: Matching against VDJdb was skewed toward anti-spike CD8 responses, likely underestimated virus-specific expansions, and missed private and CD4 specificities.

This clonotype has a count of ten or more. The antigen this receptor binds is unknown. The record has no base qualities; no much larger clone is one base away. The sequenced sample was whole blood. Recombination joined TRBV29-1 with TRBJ2-3; 14 bases in between match TRBD2. This receptor was obtained from an adult who was a healthcare worker with PCR-confirmed SARS-CoV-2 infection or an uninfected control (not recorded which). The DNA sequence is given as TGCAGCGCGGTGGGACTAGCGGGAGACGCCACAGATACGCAGTATTTT. This yields the protein CSAVGLAGDATDTQYF.